The clone carrying this TCR beta chain came up many times. Its specificity is unknown. These data belong to a study of neurological immune-mediated disorders. Overall study context: Of approximately 35 multiple sclerosis patients, around 30 were relapsing-remitting and 3 secondary progressive.

Study conclusions and caveats: In HTLV-1-associated myelopathy, TCR clonal expansion was greatest, and in multiple sclerosis it was least, below healthy controls. Private repertoires in all groups were suggested by the finding that expanded clones across subjects shared no CDR3 amino acid sequences.

This CDR3 comprises 16 residues. CDR1 and CDR2 (germline): MDHEN, SYDVKM. The ends were cut back, 5 bases at V and 7 bases at J, with 21 bases in the middle. The cDNA was generated by 5'RACE with 10-nucleotide random UMIs. One entry per CDR3 protein, called by TCRdb with MiXCR from the 5' RACE reads. The sample has 55,000 to 70,000 distinct CDR3 sequences, around 5.2% seen once. This TCR was sampled from a woman between 50 and 59 years old with multiple sclerosis. The sample comprised PBMCs. The V call is TRBV28, the J call TRBJ1-5; D may be TRBD1 (6 bases). This CDR3 is CASSRGGTGTKQPQHF. CDR3 coding DNA: TGTGCCAGCAGTAGAGGCGGGACCGGGACAAAACAGCCCCAGCATTTT. The full variable domain, its missing parts supplied by reference TRBV28 and TRBJ1-5, is DVKVTQSSRYLVKRTGEKVFLECVQDMDHENMFWYRQDPGLGLRLIYFSYDVKMKEKGDIPEGYSVSREKKERFSLILESASTNQTSMYLCASSRGGTGTKQPQHFGDGTRLSIL.